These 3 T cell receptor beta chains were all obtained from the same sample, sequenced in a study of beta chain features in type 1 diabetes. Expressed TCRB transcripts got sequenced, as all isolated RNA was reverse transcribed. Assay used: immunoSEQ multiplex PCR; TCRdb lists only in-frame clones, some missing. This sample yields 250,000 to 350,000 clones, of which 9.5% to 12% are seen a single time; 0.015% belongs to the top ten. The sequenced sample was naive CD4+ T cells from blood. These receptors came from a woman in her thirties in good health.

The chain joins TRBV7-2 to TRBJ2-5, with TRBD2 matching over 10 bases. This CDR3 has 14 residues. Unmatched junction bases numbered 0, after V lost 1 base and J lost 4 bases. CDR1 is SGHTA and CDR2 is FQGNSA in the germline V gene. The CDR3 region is CASSLGTSGETQYF. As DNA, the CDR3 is TGTGCCAGCAGCTTAGGGACTAGCGGAGAGACCCAGTACTTC.

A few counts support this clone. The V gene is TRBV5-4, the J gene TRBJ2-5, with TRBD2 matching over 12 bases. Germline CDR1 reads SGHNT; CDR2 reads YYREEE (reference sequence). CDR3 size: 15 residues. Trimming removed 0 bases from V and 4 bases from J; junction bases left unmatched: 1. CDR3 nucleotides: TGTGCCAGCAGCTTGGCGACTAGCGGGAGAGAGACCCAGTACTTC. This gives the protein CASSLATSGRETQYF.

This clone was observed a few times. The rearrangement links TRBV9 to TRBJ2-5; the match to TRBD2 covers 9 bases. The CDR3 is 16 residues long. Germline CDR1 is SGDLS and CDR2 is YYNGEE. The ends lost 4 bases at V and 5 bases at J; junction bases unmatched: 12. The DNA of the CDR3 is TGTGCCAGCAGCCCCGGGGCGGGAGGGTCTGGGGAGACCCAGTACTTC. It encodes CASSPGAGGSGETQYF. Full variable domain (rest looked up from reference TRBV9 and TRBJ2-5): DSGVTQTPKHLITATGQRVTLRCSPRSGDLSVYWYQQSLDQGLQFLIQYYNGEERAKGNILERFSAQQFPDLHSELNLSSLELGDSALYFCASSPGAGGSGETQYFGPGTRLLVL.